This TCR beta chain appears in the sequencing data of a study of beta chain features in type 1 diabetes (dated by TCRdb to between 2017 and 2018). Looking at the study overall: No differences in mean age, gender distribution, total cell number or subset yield were found between patients and healthy donors. In the study, TCRB repertoires of sorted circulating CD4+ T cell subsets from recently diagnosed type 1 diabetes patients were compared with those of matched healthy donors. Whereas all 28 donors provided naive and central memory subsets, regulatory and stem cell-like memory subsets were isolated from just 8 patients and about 8 healthy donors. A total of roughly 110 million sorted cells were examined across all samples, and the number of cells per subset was strongly correlated with RNA yield. Overall results and qualifications from the work: The naive, central memory and regulatory TCRB repertoires appeared to resemble one another more closely among patients than among healthy donors. Because small numbers of individuals were included in the HLA sub-analyses, any influence of HLA type on TCRB rearrangement was left unresolved. At VDJ recombination sites, type 1 diabetes patients had fewer insertions and more deleted nucleotides, which implies abnormalities in thymic rearrangement. Because cDNA rather than genomic DNA was sequenced, highly expressing activated cells could have been over-represented, although no difference in activation and CD3 levels was found between groups. PCR may preferentially amplify shorter templates, but because patient and control samples were amplified and corrected together, any resulting skew would affect both groups equally. A moderate but significant shortening of TCRB CDR3 length was observed in type 1 diabetes patients in all four CD4+ subsets.

From each donor, a single peripheral blood sample of around 0.12 L on average was drawn into heparinised tubes. A BD FACSAria II was used to sort naive, central memory, regulatory and stem cell-like memory CD4+ T cells with a panel that included CD45RO, CCR7, CD25, CD127, CD95 and CD27. All sorted populations exceeded 95% purity. Right away, PBMCs were isolated by Lymphoprep density gradient centrifugation and were stained directly, with no culture step. So that batch effects would be minimized, each experiment stained and sorted samples in pairs, pairing one healthy donor with one patient. CDR1 is given as LNHNV and CDR2 as YYDKDF, both from the germline V gene (reference sequence). The CDR3 contains 13 residues, cysteine and phenylalanine counted. Of all the DNA, just the CDR3 is kept, 39 bases in frame from base 1. The junction carries 6 bases between V and J, which are trimmed by 0 bases and 3 bases respectively.

This clone appeared a few times. The antigen this receptor binds is unknown. Per-base qualities were not stored, and no clone one base away is much larger. The High Capacity cDNA Reverse Transcription Kit was used to reverse transcribe all of the isolated RNA, meaning that expressed TCRB transcripts were what got sequenced. Deep immunoSEQ sequencing was applied to naive, central memory and regulatory T cell samples, giving an average of about 3.8 million total reads per sample. After sorted cells were lysed in RLT buffer, RNA was extracted with DNase-treated RNeasy Micro or Mini kits, with the choice depending on cell number. To prevent cross-contamination, every cell subset was processed on its own, while patient and healthy donor samples were processed together. TCRB sequences were amplified from cDNA with the immunoSEQ multiplex PCR, producing 87-bp fragments spanning the CDR3 region. Sequencing of the amplicons was done on the Illumina HiSeq platform. In the source study's methods: PCR bias was computationally corrected using synthetic template baselines, reads within Hamming distance 2 were collapsed, and singletons that could not be merged were discarded. Reads were aligned against IMGT so that V, D and J genes, CDR3 length and insertions or deletions at six rearrangement sites could be assigned. Within each subset, clonotype counts were normalized to sorted cell number, and only after that were true diversity and Gini coefficients computed with the tcR R package. The overlap coefficient, calculated on TCRB nucleotide sequences, was used to quantify repertoire sharing. TCRdb took over this immuneACCESS table, retaining in-frame rearrangements with V and J assigned. Such tables are incomplete; in checked studies, under half of the missing clones stem from an unresolved V gene, and the remainder is unexplained. V, J and clone size are taken as reported in that table, and D and trimming were inferred from the DNA itself. A total of over 300,000 clones appear in this sample, roughly 9% of them only once. 1% of the sample is in the top ten clones.

In this chain, TRBV15 is recombined with TRBJ2-7; the D gene assignment is ambiguous. The sequence was obtained from a man in his thirties or forties with type 1 diabetes. The specimen was central memory CD4+ T cells from blood. The CDR3 reads as follows: CATSRDQFYEQYF. The DNA sequence is TGTGCCACCAGCAGAGATCAGTTCTACGAGCAGTACTTC. This CDR3, with the reference TRBV15 and TRBJ2-7 proteins standing in past its ends, gives the full variable domain DAMVIQNPRYQVTQFGKPVTLSCSQTLNHNVMYWYQQKSSQAPKLLFHYYDKDFNNEADTPDNFQSRRPNTSFCFLDIRSPGLGDTAMYLCATSRDQFYEQYFGPGTRLTVT.